Below, 9 T cell receptor beta chains from the same sample are listed, as sequenced in a study of blood T cell repertoires in COVID-19 (dated by TCRdb to the early 2020s). The library was made by the immunoSEQ multiplex PCR assay. This immuneACCESS table, as held by TCRdb, lists in-frame sequences with V and J called but not all clones. Of the missing ones, under half trace to an unresolved V gene in checked studies; the others have no known cause. Recorded for this sample are over 120,000 clones; about 86% of them occurred a single time. 8.5% to 9.5% of the sample lies in the top ten. The sample comprised peripheral blood. The receptors derive from a woman aged 45-65 years with active or convalescent COVID-19.

The chain couples TRBV6-5 to TRBJ2-7, with D possibly being TRBD1 (6 bases). The germline V gene has CDR1 MNHEY and CDR2 SVGAGI. The V gene lost 8 bases and the J gene lost 0 bases, with 8 bases spanning the gap. This CDR3 is 12 amino acids long. CDR3 nucleotide sequence: TGTGCCAGCCGGACAGCCTCCTACGAGCAGTACTTC. It specifies CASRTASYEQYF.

The chain couples TRBV15 to TRBJ2-1; D is possibly TRBD1 (5 bases). With 1 base removed from V and 6 bases from J, the gap between germline ends came to 10 bases. From germline, CDR1 is LNHNV and CDR2 YYDKDF (reference sequence). The CDR3 covers 14 residues. Here the CDR3 DNA reads TGTGCCACCAGCAGAGTTGGACAAATCAATGAGCAGTTCTTC. Its translation is CATSRVGQINEQFF.

V gene TRBV3-1 (or the pseudogene TRBV3-2) combines with J gene TRBJ2-5, with a tentative D call TRBD2 (6 bases). With 0 bases removed from V and 7 bases from J, the gap between germline ends came to 12 bases. Per the germline V gene, CDR1 is LGHDT and CDR2 is YNNKEL (reference sequence). CDR3 size: 14 residues. CDR3 DNA sequence: TGTGCCAGCAGCCAAGAGGGGGGTTTATTGACCCAGTACTTC. Protein sequence: CASSQEGGLLTQYF.

V is TRBV5-6 and J is TRBJ2-7; D may be TRBD1 (6 bases). V lost 0 bases and J lost 0, with 13 bases in between. The CDR3 is 16 amino acids. Germline CDR1 SGHDT, CDR2 YYEEEE. The CDR3 sequence is CASSLGPGQSSYEQYF. The CDR3 nucleotides are TGTGCCAGCAGCTTGGGTCCAGGACAGAGCTCCTACGAGCAGTACTTC.

This sequence joins TRBV30 and TRBJ1-4; a weak D match, TRBD1 (6 bases). V lost 0 bases, J lost 4 bases, and 12 bases lay in between. The length of the CDR3 is 15 residues. Germline assignment: CDR1 GTSNPN and CDR2 SVGIG (reference sequence). CDR3 sequence: CAWSVLTGNNEKLFF. Here the CDR3 DNA reads TGTGCCTGGAGTGTCCTGACAGGCAATAATGAAAAACTGTTTTTT.

This chain uses TRBV14 with TRBJ2-7, with D unresolved. Trimming left V 4 bases short and J 6 bases short, with 7 bases between. The CDR3 loop spans 11 amino acids. Per germline, CDR1 SGHDN and CDR2 FVKESK. The CDR3 here is CASSLSIEQYF. Written as DNA, the CDR3 is TGTGCCAGCAGCCTATCTATCGAGCAGTACTTC.

The CDR3, as DNA: TGTGCCAGCAGTTTTGCCAGGGTGACTGAAGCTTTCTTT. It codes for CASSFARVTEAFF. The chain couples TRBV27 to TRBJ1-1; TRBD1 is a possible D gene (5 bases). Germline V gene lookup returns CDR1 MNHEY and CDR2 SMNVEV (reference sequence). Trimming stripped 3 bases from V and 5 bases from J, with 10 bases between. The CDR3 totals 13 residues.

The gene calls are TRBV4-2 and TRBJ2-7, with 13 bases identical to TRBD2. This CDR3 has 17 residues. Losses at the gene ends were 1 base for V and 4 bases for J; bases not matched to a gene: 7. Germline CDR1 and CDR2: LGHNA and YNFKEQ. Written as DNA, the CDR3 is TGTGCCAGCAGCCAAGTAATCTCGGGACTAGCGGGATACGAGCAGTACTTC. Protein product: CASSQVISGLAGYEQYF.

A few counts support this clone. This chain joins TRBV7-9 and TRBJ2-6; 9 bases map to TRBD1. Trimming cost V 6 bases and J 4 bases; bases outside gene matches: 7. CDR3 length equals 16 residues. Per germline, CDR1 SEHNR and CDR2 FQNEAQ (reference sequence). This CDR3 reads CASSPQGAGGANVLTF. The CDR3 DNA sequence: TGTGCCAGCAGTCCACAGGGGGCTGGAGGGGCCAACGTCCTGACTTTC.